Listed here are 31 T cell receptor beta chains from one sample, sequenced in a study of T-cell memory formation after mild COVID-19. One entry per CDR3 protein results from TCRdb running MiXCR on the 5' RACE reads. The sample contains roughly 52,000 distinct CDR3 sequences, 9% to 9.5% of which appear only once. Sequenced material: PBMCs or a T cell subset sorted from them (not recorded which). These receptor sequences come from a man aged 18 to 29 who had mild COVID-19 (a few samples of this study predate the infection). Cell type and time point are not known.

This clonotype was seen repeatedly, ten times or more. The chain carries TRBV20-1 and TRBJ1-4; 8 nucleotides align to TRBD1. Germline CDR1 reads DFQATT; CDR2 reads SNEGSKA (reference sequence). The CDR3 sequence is 13 residues long. The V and J ends lost 6 bases and 8 bases, in that order; junction bases with no gene match: 8. The CDR3 nucleotides are TGCAGTGCCCGACAGGGGAATGGCGAAAAACTGTTTTTT. The encoded protein is CSARQGNGEKLFF.

This clonotype was recorded at least ten times. The chain combines TRBV24-1 with TRBJ2-2; 7 nucleotides match TRBD1. The CDR3 spans 15 residues. The germline V gene has CDR1 KGHDR and CDR2 SFDVKD. V was clipped by 0 bases and J by 7 bases; unmatched bases: 4. In DNA form, the CDR3 reads TGTGCCACCAGTGATTTGCGCAGGGGGATCGGGGAGCTGTTTTTT. Protein: CATSDLRRGIGELFF.

J is TRBJ2-7 and V is TRBV4-2, with 12 bases aligning to TRBD2. Trimming removed 0 bases from V and 5 bases from J; junction bases left unmatched: 8. Germline CDR1 and CDR2: LGHNA and YNFKEQ. The CDR3 spans 17 residues. CDR3 nucleotides: TGTGCCAGCAGCCAAGAAAGGACTAGCGGGGTCCAACACGAGCAGTACTTC. Its protein is CASSQERTSGVQHEQYF.

This chain joins TRBV6-5 and TRBJ1-6; D remains ambiguous. The V end lost 2 bases, the J end lost 10 bases, and 9 bases lay between the germline ends. CDR1 is MNHEY, CDR2 SVGAGI, per germline. CDR3 size: 13 residues. The CDR3 loop is CASSYRISSPLHF. In DNA, the CDR3 is TGTGCCAGCAGTTACCGGATATCGTCACCCCTCCACTTT.

The genes are TRBV5-1 and TRBJ1-1, with D possibly matching TRBD1 (5 bases). The germline gives CDR1 SGHRS, CDR2 YFSETQ. This CDR3 comprises 14 residues. Trimming removed 1 base at V and 1 base at J, with 8 bases between. DNA for the CDR3: TGCGCCAGCAGCTTGTCCGGGGGGAACACTGAAGCTTTCTTT. The encoded protein is CASSLSGGNTEAFF.

The chain uses TRBV5-1 and TRBJ2-7; D perhaps matches TRBD1 (5 bases). Trimming pared 4 bases from V and 3 bases from J, leaving 23 bases between. This CDR3 region has 17 residues. CDR1 is SGHRS and CDR2 is YFSETQ in the germline V gene. The CDR3 coding sequence is TGCGCCAGCAGCCGACAGCCGGGCATGAGTTCCCACTACGAGCAGTACTTC. Translation: CASSRQPGMSSHYEQYF.

The chain uses TRBV5-1 and TRBJ1-1; 7 positions agree with TRBD1. V trimming: 0 bases; J trimming: 3 bases; junction bases outside the gene matches: 2. Germline-derived CDR1 and CDR2 are SGHRS and YFSETQ. The CDR3 is made up of 14 amino acids. Here the CDR3 DNA reads TGCGCCAGCAGCTTGGGGACAGGAGACACTGAAGCTTTCTTT. Amino acids: CASSLGTGDTEAFF. The variable domain in full, with the rest retrieved from reference TRBV5-1 and TRBJ1-1, is KAGVTQTPRYLIKTRGQQVTLSCSPISGHRSVSWYQQTPGQGLQFLFEYFSETQRNKGNFPGRFSGRQFSNSRSEMNVSTLELGDSALYLCASSLGTGDTEAFFGQGTRLTVV.

This clonotype has a count of ten or more. This chain links TRBV6-1 with TRBJ2-7; 9 nucleotides agree with TRBD2. Germline CDR1 reads MNHNS; CDR2 reads SASEGT. Germline trimming cut 10 bases from V and 3 bases from J; bases unmatched to any gene: 7. CDR3 length: 13 amino acids. The CDR3 is CATNSGGFYEQYV. CDR3 bases: TGTGCCACCAACAGCGGGGGGTTCTACGAGCAGTACGTC.

The rearrangement uses TRBV20-1 and TRBJ1-1; D gene unclear. Per the germline V gene, CDR1 is DFQATT and CDR2 is SNEGSKA (reference sequence). The V end was cut by 0 bases, the J end by 0 bases, with 5 bases between. The CDR3 has 13 amino acids. In DNA, the CDR3 is TGCAGTGCTAGAGAACCGGTGAACACTGAAGCTTTCTTT. Amino acids: CSAREPVNTEAFF.

The rearrangement uses TRBV20-1 and TRBJ2-3; 13 bases map to TRBD2. Germline-derived CDR1 and CDR2 are DFQATT and SNEGSKA (reference sequence). J gave up 6 bases and V 7 bases, and 7 bases lay outside the gene matches. The CDR3 covers 14 residues. CDR3 nucleotides: TGCAGTGGGGTACTAGCGGGAGGGACGGATACGCAGTATTTT. Translated, it gives CSGVLAGGTDTQYF.

The V call is TRBV3-1, the J call TRBJ2-1; D might be TRBD2 (6 bases). This CDR3 has 16 residues. CDR1 and CDR2 from the germline V gene are LGHDT and YNNKEL (reference sequence). V shed 3 bases and J shed 7 bases, with 19 bases lying between them. For the CDR3, the DNA is TGTGCCAGCAGCCAGACCCCTAGCGTACTTGGGAATGAGCAGTTCTTC. Protein: CASSQTPSVLGNEQFF.

The CDR3 sequence: CATSRGPFFPGAHNEKLFF. For the CDR3, the DNA is TGTGCCACCAGCAGAGGCCCTTTCTTTCCCGGGGCCCATAATGAAAAACTGTTTTTT. The V gene is TRBV15, the J gene TRBJ1-4; weak D call: TRBD1 (5 bases). Germline CDR1 reads LNHNV; CDR2 reads YYDKDF (reference sequence). The CDR3 has 19 amino acids. V was trimmed by 1 base and J by 4 bases, leaving 22 bases between them.

There are a few counts of this clonotype. The chain combines TRBV20-1 with TRBJ2-4; D not resolved. There are 11 residues in the CDR3. Germline V lookup: CDR1 DFQATT, CDR2 SNEGSKA (reference sequence). V shed 6 bases and J shed 7 bases, with 10 bases lying between them. In nucleotides, the CDR3 is TGCAGTGCCGACCAGCCGAACATTCAGTACTTC. This translates into CSADQPNIQYF.

The chain links TRBV20-1 to TRBJ1-5; 7 bases align to TRBD1. V shed 6 bases and J 2 bases; nucleotides not matched to a gene: 7. Germline V CDR1 and CDR2: DFQATT, SNEGSKA (reference sequence). The CDR3 has 14 residues. The CDR3 reads CSATSTGGNQPQHF. The CDR3 DNA reads TGCAGTGCGACCTCTACAGGGGGCAATCAGCCCCAGCATTTT.

The chain carries TRBV10-3 and TRBJ1-2; 8 nucleotides agree with TRBD1. CDR1 and CDR2 (germline): ENHRY, SYGVKD. V shed 4 bases, J shed 6 bases, and the junction held 10 bases outside the gene matches. The CDR3 extends over 15 amino acids. As DNA, the CDR3 is TGTGCCATCAGTGGTATTCCGACAGGGGTTAATGGCTACACCTTC. Protein sequence: CAISGIPTGVNGYTF.

In this sample, this clonotype turned up a few times. The J gene is TRBJ1-1, the V gene TRBV7-6, with 8 bases identical to TRBD1. CDR1 is SGHVS, CDR2 FNYEAQ, per germline. Germline trimming cut 5 bases from V and 4 bases from J; bases unmatched to any gene: 3. This CDR3 is built from 13 residues. The DNA for the CDR3 is TGTGCCAGCAGCCCAGGGGGCCTCACTGAAGCTTTCTTT. The encoded protein is CASSPGGLTEAFF.

This clonotype was seen only a few times. V is TRBV5-6 and J is TRBJ2-1; D is ambiguous. Deletions cut 2 bases from V and 8 bases from J, with 11 bases between. The CDR3 length is 13 residues. The germline V gene encodes CDR1 SGHDT and CDR2 YYEEEE. CDR3 in amino acids: CASSFGTNDEQFF. The CDR3 region has the DNA TGTGCCAGCAGCTTCGGAACCAACGATGAGCAGTTCTTC.

The chain combines TRBV7-2 with TRBJ2-3, with TRBD1 matching 9 bases. The germline CDR1 and CDR2 sequences are SGHTA and FQGNSA. V gave up 4 bases and J gave up 9 bases; unmatched junction bases: 8. This CDR3 comprises 14 residues. CDR3: CASSSTGTGLTQYF. The CDR3 nucleotides are TGTGCCAGCAGCTCTACCGGGACAGGGTTGACGCAGTATTTT.

This clonotype was seen many times. This rearrangement joins TRBV6-1 to TRBJ2-5; perhaps TRBD2 as D (6 bases). The CDR3 consists of 15 residues. V lost 6 bases, J lost 3 bases, and 17 bases lay in between. From germline, CDR1 is MNHNS and CDR2 SASEGT. CDR3 region: CASRQTPGVEETQYF. The CDR3 DNA is TGTGCCAGCAGACAGACCCCGGGAGTGGAAGAGACCCAGTACTTC.

This clonotype has just a few counts. This chain uses TRBV7-2 with TRBJ2-7; no clear D. Trimming left V 4 bases short and J 0 bases short, with 7 bases between. Germline V gene data show CDR1 as SGHTA and CDR2 as FQGNSA. The length of the CDR3 is 13 residues. The CDR3 loop is CASSSGSSYEQYV. In DNA, the CDR3 is TGTGCCAGCAGCTCCGGTAGCTCCTACGAGCAGTACGTC.

This clonotype was seen a handful of times. V and J are TRBV29-1 and TRBJ1-1, with D perhaps matching TRBD1 (5 bases). The germline V gene has CDR1 SQVTM and CDR2 ANQGSEA. The CDR3 is made up of 14 amino acids. V was shortened by 4 bases and J by 5 bases, with 17 bases between the two germline ends. The CDR3 reads CSVALGGDGTEAFF. The CDR3 coding sequence is TGCAGCGTTGCCCTTGGGGGGGATGGGACTGAAGCTTTCTTT.

This clonotype was seen a few times. The genes are TRBV5-1 and TRBJ2-2, with unresolved D. The germline V and J ends were trimmed by 3 bases and 5 bases, with 5 bases remaining between them. The CDR3 extends over 12 amino acids. CDR1 is SGHRS, CDR2 YFSETQ, per germline. For the CDR3, the DNA is TGCGCCAGCAGCTCCGGTACCGGGGAGCTGTTTTTT. This gives the protein CASSSGTGELFF.

This clonotype was seen many times. This chain links TRBV7-6 with TRBJ2-5; D gene ambiguous. The CDR3 extends over 15 amino acids. Looked up from germline, CDR1 is SGHVS and CDR2 is FNYEAQ. V was clipped by 2 bases and J by 0 bases, with 10 bases between them. CDR3: CASSLKAGYQETQYF. CDR3 coding DNA: TGTGCCAGCAGCTTAAAAGCCGGGTACCAAGAGACCCAGTACTTC.

The CDR3, as DNA: TGTGCCAGCAGTTTACGACAGCCCTACAATGAGCAGTTCTTC. Translated: CASSLRQPYNEQFF. This chain connects TRBV28 to TRBJ2-1; D possibly corresponds to TRBD1 (5 bases). Germline V gene data show CDR1 as MDHEN and CDR2 as SYDVKM. The CDR3 covers 14 residues. Trimming shortened V by 2 bases and J by 2 bases, and 7 bases separated the two germline ends.

This clonotype was seen a few times. J is TRBJ2-5 and V is TRBV5-1; D perhaps matches TRBD2 (7 bases). The V gene lost 0 bases and the J gene lost 4 bases, with 19 bases spanning the gap. The CDR3 consists of 17 residues. The V gene's germline CDR1 is SGHRS and CDR2 YFSETQ. CDR3 coding DNA: TGCGCCAGCAGCTTGGATCCGGCGGGGGCACGGGGAGAGACCCAGTACTTC. As protein: CASSLDPAGARGETQYF.

This clonotype was recorded many times. The chain has TRBV7-2 and TRBJ2-5, with D unresolved. Germline CDR1 and CDR2: SGHTA and FQGNSA. The CDR3 covers 13 residues. Between the trimmed V and J ends, which lost 5 bases and 1 base, there was a span of 8 bases. Here the CDR3 reads CASSRPVQETQYF. The DNA for the CDR3 is TGTGCCAGCAGCCGCCCAGTCCAAGAGACCCAGTACTTC.

This rearrangement joins TRBV5-1 to TRBJ1-1; perhaps TRBD1 as D (6 bases). The germline gives CDR1 SGHRS, CDR2 YFSETQ. The CDR3 is 14 residues long. V was pared by 1 base and J by 1 base, with 8 bases between. The CDR3 spells CASSLLGGNTEAFF. Written as DNA, the CDR3 is TGCGCCAGCAGCTTGCTAGGGGGGAACACTGAAGCTTTCTTT.

The table lists this clonotype with a few counts. This chain uses TRBV5-5 with TRBJ1-3; 8 nucleotides line up with TRBD1. With V trimmed by 0 bases and J by 2 bases, 1 base remained unmatched. Germline V gene sequence: CDR1 SGHKS, CDR2 YYEKEE (reference sequence). The CDR3 contains 15 residues. The CDR3 sequence is CASSLGRGPGNTIYF. The CDR3 DNA follows: TGTGCCAGCAGCTTGGGCAGGGGGCCTGGAAACACCATATATTTT.

There are many counts of this clonotype. The chain is built from TRBV7-2 and TRBJ2-7; D gene unclear. Trimming cost V 0 bases and J 0 bases, with 3 bases left between them. Germline CDR1 reads SGHTA; CDR2 reads FQGNSA. The CDR3 runs to 13 residues. CDR3 sequence (DNA): TGTGCCAGCAGCTTAGCCGCCTCCTACGAGCAGTACTTC. This sequence encodes CASSLAASYEQYF.

This clonotype turned up a few times. The V gene is TRBV20-1, the J gene TRBJ1-1, with D tentatively TRBD1 (5 bases). Germline values: CDR1 DFQATT, CDR2 SNEGSKA (reference sequence). V dropped 1 base and J dropped 1 base, with 10 bases sitting between them. This CDR3 has 14 residues. The CDR3 bases are TGCAGTGCTAGAGGGACCGGGGGGAACACTGAAGCTTTCTTT. This translates into CSARGTGGNTEAFF.

This clonotype showed up just a few times. J is TRBJ1-6 and V is TRBV7-2; TRBD1 might be the D (5 bases). The V gene lost 2 bases and the J gene lost 6 bases, with 11 bases spanning the gap. Per germline, CDR1 SGHTA and CDR2 FQGNSA. This CDR3 has 15 residues. CDR3 in amino acids: CASSLSRVTNSPLHF. The CDR3 DNA reads as TGTGCCAGCAGCTTAAGCAGGGTTACTAATTCACCCCTCCACTTT.